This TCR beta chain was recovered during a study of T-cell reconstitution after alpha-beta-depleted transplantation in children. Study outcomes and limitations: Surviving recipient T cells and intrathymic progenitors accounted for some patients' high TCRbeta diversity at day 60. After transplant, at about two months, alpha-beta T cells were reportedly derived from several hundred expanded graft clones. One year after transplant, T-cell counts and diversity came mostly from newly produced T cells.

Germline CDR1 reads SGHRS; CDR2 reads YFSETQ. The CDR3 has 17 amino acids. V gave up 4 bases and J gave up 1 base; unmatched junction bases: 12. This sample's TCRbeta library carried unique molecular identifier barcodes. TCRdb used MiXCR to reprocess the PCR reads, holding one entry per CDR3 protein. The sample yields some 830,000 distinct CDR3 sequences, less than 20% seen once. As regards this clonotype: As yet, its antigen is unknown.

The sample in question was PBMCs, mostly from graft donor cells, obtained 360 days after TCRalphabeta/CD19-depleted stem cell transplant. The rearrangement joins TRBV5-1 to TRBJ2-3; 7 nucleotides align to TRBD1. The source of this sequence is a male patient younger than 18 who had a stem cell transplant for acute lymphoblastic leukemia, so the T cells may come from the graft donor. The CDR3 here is CASSRGQSNVRTDTQYF. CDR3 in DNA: TGCGCCAGCAGCCGGGGACAGTCCAACGTACGCACAGATACGCAGTATTTT.